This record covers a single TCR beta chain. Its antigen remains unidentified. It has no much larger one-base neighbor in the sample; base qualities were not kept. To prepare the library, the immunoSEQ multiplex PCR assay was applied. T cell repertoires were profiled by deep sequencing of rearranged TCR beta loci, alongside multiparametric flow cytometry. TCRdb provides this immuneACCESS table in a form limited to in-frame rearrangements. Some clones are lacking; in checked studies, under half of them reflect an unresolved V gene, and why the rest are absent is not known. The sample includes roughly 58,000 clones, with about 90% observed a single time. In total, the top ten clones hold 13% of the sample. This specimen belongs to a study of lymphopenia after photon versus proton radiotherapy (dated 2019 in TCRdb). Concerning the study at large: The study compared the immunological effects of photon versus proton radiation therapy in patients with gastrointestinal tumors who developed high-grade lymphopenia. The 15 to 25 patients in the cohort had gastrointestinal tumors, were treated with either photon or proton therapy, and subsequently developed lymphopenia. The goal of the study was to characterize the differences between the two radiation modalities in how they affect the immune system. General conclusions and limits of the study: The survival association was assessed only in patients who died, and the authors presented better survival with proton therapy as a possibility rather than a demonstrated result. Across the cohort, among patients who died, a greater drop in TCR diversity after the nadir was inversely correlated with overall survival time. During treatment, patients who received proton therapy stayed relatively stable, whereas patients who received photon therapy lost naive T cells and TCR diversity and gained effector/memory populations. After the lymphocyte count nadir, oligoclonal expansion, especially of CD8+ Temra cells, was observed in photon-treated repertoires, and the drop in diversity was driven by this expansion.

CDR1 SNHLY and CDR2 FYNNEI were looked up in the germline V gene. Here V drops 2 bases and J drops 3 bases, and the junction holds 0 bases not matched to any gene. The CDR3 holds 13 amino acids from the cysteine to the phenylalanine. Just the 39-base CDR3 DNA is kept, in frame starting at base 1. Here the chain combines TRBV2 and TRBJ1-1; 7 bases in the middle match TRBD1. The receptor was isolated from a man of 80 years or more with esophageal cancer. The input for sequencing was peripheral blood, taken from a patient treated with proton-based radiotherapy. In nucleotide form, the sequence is TGTGCCAGCAGTGAACAGGGGGACACTGAAGCTTTCTTT. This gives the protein CASSEQGDTEAFF.